The entry below gives a single T cell receptor beta chain sequence along with its context. In the study's own analysis: Counts of nucleated cells, estimated from reference gene primer amplification, were obtained. Clones were read by immunoSEQ multiplex PCR, and TCRdb kept only the in-frame ones, dropping some. The D gene and trimming were derived from the DNA, and the V and J assignments and clone size from that table. The repertoire has hundreds of thousands of clones, approximately 90% of them found once; the top ten carry more than 7.5%. These data originate in a study of blood T cell repertoires in COVID-19. Study information: Spain, Italy and the United States supplied samples that represented acute and convalescent COVID-19.

Germline V CDR1 and CDR2: SGDLS, YYNGEE. Trimming took 6 bases from V and 2 from J; bases not matched to a gene: 9. This CDR3 contains 15 residues. Clinical histories supplied by participants themselves formed the basis of cohort assignment. Two consecutive negative NP/OP PCR tests, clearance, or resolved symptoms defined Cohort 3 recovery. The TCR was taken from a woman aged 60-75 years who had recovered from COVID-19. This chain links TRBV9 with TRBJ2-3, with 7 bases matching TRBD1. The material sequenced was PBMCs or T cells enriched from blood (not recorded which). CDR3 region: CASTPRGSSTDTQYF. CDR3 coding DNA: TGTGCCAGCACCCCCAGGGGGTCCTCCACAGATACGCAGTATTTT.